Each of the 23 T cell receptor beta chains below was sequenced from the same sample in a study of Ad26.COV2.S vaccination and SARS-CoV-2 variants. Measured with immunoSEQ multiplex PCR; TCRdb has only the in-frame clones, and not every one. The sample shows 300,000 to 400,000 clones, over 75% of them seen only once. Noted treatment: roughly 19 received Ad26.COV2.S at low or high dose, single or two shots; several received placebo; per-sample allocation not given. Sample collection was performed on day 63 after the first vaccine or placebo injection. The sequencing used peripheral blood, collected in a trial of Ad26.COV2.S vaccine versus placebo. The receptors shown here come from a person aged 18-60 years who received the Ad26.COV2.S COVID-19 vaccine or a placebo.

The V gene is TRBV10-3, the J gene TRBJ1-2; D possibly corresponds to TRBD1 (5 bases). Germline V CDR1 and CDR2: ENHRY, SYGVKD. The CDR3 runs 14 residues. Trimming took 3 bases from V and 8 from J, leaving 16 bases between them. CDR3 in amino acids: CAISDLGQMWGYTF. The CDR3, as DNA: TGTGCCATCAGTGATTTAGGACAAATGTGGGGCTACACCTTC.

This chain joins TRBV11-2 and TRBJ1-5; D gene unclear. Germline lookup yields CDR1 SGHAT and CDR2 FQNNGV. The V end was cut by 0 bases, the J end by 1 base, with 7 bases between. This CDR3 spans 15 amino acids. This CDR3 is CASSLDRVSNQPQHF. CDR3 bases: TGTGCCAGCAGCTTAGATCGGGTGAGCAATCAGCCCCAGCATTTT.

This sequence joins TRBV7-9 and TRBJ1-2; 8 bases fit TRBD1. J lost 0 bases, V lost 4 bases, and 4 bases had no gene match. Looked up from germline, CDR1 is SEHNR and CDR2 is FQNEAQ (reference sequence). The CDR3 totals 15 residues. CDR3 amino acids: CASSSTGGSNYGYTF. Here the CDR3 DNA reads TGTGCCAGCAGCTCTACAGGGGGTTCTAACTATGGCTACACCTTC.

CDR3 amino acids: CASSQDLGTLGRTGELFF. For the CDR3, the DNA is TGCGCCAGCAGCCAAGATCTCGGCACCCTAGGGAGAACCGGGGAGCTGTTTTTT. V is TRBV4-1 and J is TRBJ2-2; tentatively, D is TRBD2 (5 bases). The CDR3 is 18 residues long. Germline V gene data show CDR1 as MGHRA and CDR2 as YSYEKL. V lost 0 bases to trimming and J lost 5 bases, with 19 bases between them.

The table lists this clone with a count of one. This chain uses TRBV3-1 (or the pseudogene TRBV3-2) with TRBJ1-5; D remains unclear. This CDR3 contains 13 residues. Germline V gene data show CDR1 as LGHDT and CDR2 as YNNKEL (reference sequence). Trimming took off 4 bases at V and 4 bases at J, with 8 bases between the two ends. CDR3 coding DNA: TGTGCCAGCAGCCCAGCCCTTAATCAGCCCCAGCATTTT. It translates to CASSPALNQPQHF.

This chain links TRBV25-1 with TRBJ2-3, with D possibly being TRBD1 (7 bases). V lost 5 bases and J 4 bases, leaving 13 bases between the germline ends. This CDR3 region has 14 residues. Germline V lookup: CDR1 MGHDK, CDR2 SYGVNS. The chain's CDR3 is CASSNRGGPDTQYF. CDR3 nucleotides: TGTGCCAGCAGTAACAGGGGAGGTCCAGATACGCAGTATTTT.

CDR3 protein: CASSDSRGTHYNEQFF. In nucleotides, the CDR3 is TGTGCCAGCAGTGACTCGAGGGGGACACACTACAATGAGCAGTTCTTC. J is TRBJ2-1 and V is TRBV6-4, with D tentatively TRBD1 (6 bases). Germline CDR1 MRHNA, CDR2 SNTAGT. This CDR3 has 16 amino acids. V was cut by 0 bases and J by 3 bases, with 12 bases left in between.

The V gene is TRBV19, the J gene TRBJ1-5; D is unresolved. Trimming took off 7 bases at V and 4 bases at J, with 14 bases between the two ends. The CDR3 spans 14 residues. The germline V gene has CDR1 LNHDA and CDR2 SQIVND (reference sequence). The CDR3 DNA reads as TGTGCCAGTAAGGCCGTCGGGCAAAATCAGCCCCAGCATTTT. This encodes CASKAVGQNQPQHF.

This chain connects TRBV6-5 to TRBJ1-4; D is possibly TRBD1 (5 bases). With 0 bases removed from V and 6 bases from J, the gap between germline ends came to 14 bases. The CDR3 consists of 16 residues. Germline lookup yields CDR1 MNHEY and CDR2 SVGAGI. CDR3 bases: TGTGCCAGCAGTTACTCGCGGGTATCGGGGGATGAAAAACTGTTTTTT. Translation: CASSYSRVSGDEKLFF.

The V gene is TRBV19, the J gene TRBJ1-4; D not resolved. V shed 3 bases and J shed 8 bases, with 13 bases lying between them. The CDR3 has 14 residues. The V gene's germline CDR1 is LNHDA and CDR2 SQIVND (reference sequence). CDR3 sequence: CASSMALRREKLFF. The DNA for the CDR3 is TGTGCCAGTAGTATGGCACTCCGTAGGGAAAAACTGTTTTTT.

The chain is built from TRBV6-5 and TRBJ1-5, with unresolved D. V was shortened by 2 bases and J by 4 bases, with 6 bases between the two germline ends. This CDR3 comprises 13 residues. Germline CDR1 is MNHEY and CDR2 is SVGAGI. CDR3: CASSYRVNQPQHF. CDR3 coding DNA: TGTGCCAGCAGTTACAGGGTTAATCAGCCCCAGCATTTT.

The chain combines TRBV27 with TRBJ2-5; 8 bases are a match to TRBD1. Germline lookup yields CDR1 MNHEY and CDR2 SMNVEV (reference sequence). The CDR3 sequence is 16 residues long. V lost 3 bases and J lost 1; bases outside the gene matches: 7. CDR3 bases: TGTGCCAGCAGTTTCAGGGGGCGTGGGGTCCAAGAGACCCAGTACTTC. Its translation is CASSFRGRGVQETQYF.

This chain joins TRBV10-2 and TRBJ2-2; a possible D gene is TRBD1 (6 bases). Looked up from germline, CDR1 is WSHSY and CDR2 is SAAADI. The CDR3 consists of 16 residues. The ends were cut back, 8 bases at V and 0 bases at J, with 16 bases in the middle. The DNA of the CDR3 is TGCGCCAGCCTGCCACAGGGCCTCGCGAACACCGGGGAGCTGTTTTTT. Its protein is CASLPQGLANTGELFF.

This clone was counted a few times. V usage is TRBV6-2 or TRBV6-3 and J usage is TRBJ1-5, with 7 bases aligning to TRBD1. The CDR3 runs 15 residues. Trimming took 6 bases from V and 4 from J; bases not matched to a gene: 9. CDR1 MNHEY and CDR2 SVGEGT come from the germline V gene. DNA for the CDR3: TGTGCCAGCAGCCCCGGGACAGCGTGGAATCAGCCCCAGCATTTT. Translated, it gives CASSPGTAWNQPQHF.

The genes are TRBV7-2 and TRBJ2-3; 9 nucleotides line up with TRBD2. CDR1 and CDR2 from the germline V gene are SGHTA and FQGNSA. Germline trimming cut 2 bases from V and 9 bases from J; bases unmatched to any gene: 3. The CDR3 extends over 13 amino acids. The CDR3 DNA is TGTGCCAGCAGCTTAAGGCGGGGGGGCACGCAGTATTTT. Its protein product is CASSLRRGGTQYF.

This clone was picked up one time. The chain joins TRBV10-3 to TRBJ1-1; no definite D call. Between the trimmed V and J ends, which lost 7 bases and 4 bases, there was a span of 7 bases. CDR1 and CDR2 from the germline V gene are ENHRY and SYGVKD. The CDR3 is made up of 11 amino acids. CDR3 coding DNA: TGTGCCATCACTATCGGCACTGAAGCTTTCTTT. This encodes CAITIGTEAFF.

DNA of the CDR3: TGTGCCAGCGTCCGCAGCTCTGGAAACACCATATATTTT. Encoded protein: CASVRSSGNTIYF. V is TRBV25-1 and J is TRBJ1-3; D is unresolved. The ends were cut back, 8 bases at V and 0 bases at J, with 8 bases in the middle. This CDR3 region has 13 residues. Germline loops: CDR1 MGHDK, CDR2 SYGVNS.

The V and J genes are TRBV13 and TRBJ2-7; tentatively, D is TRBD1 or TRBD2 (5 bases each). Germline assignment: CDR1 PRHDT and CDR2 FYEKMQ (reference sequence). V lost 0 bases to trimming and J lost 1 base, with 10 bases between them. The CDR3 loop spans 15 amino acids. The CDR3 DNA follows: TGTGCCAGCAGCTTAGGCACAGGACTTTCCTACGAGCAGTACTTC. As protein: CASSLGTGLSYEQYF.

The chain couples TRBV14 to TRBJ1-2, with no clear D. CDR3 length equals 13 residues. Trimming removed 1 base at V and 11 bases at J, with 14 bases between. The germline gives CDR1 SGHDN, CDR2 FVKESK. The CDR3 region is CASSQVVVGWYTF. The CDR3 nucleotides read TGTGCCAGCAGCCAAGTAGTTGTCGGGTGGTACACCTTC.

The chain couples TRBV21-1 to TRBJ2-1; TRBD2 reflects the table's D call only, with no check against the DNA. TRBV21-1 is given as a pseudogene. This CDR3 region has 16 residues. The CDR3 bases are TGTGCCAGCAGCAAATTCAGGGACTACTCCTACAATGAGCAGTTCTTC. Translating gives CASSKFRDYSYNEQFF.

The V call is TRBV15, the J call TRBJ1-2; 8 bases map to TRBD1. There are 15 residues in the CDR3. Trimming cost V 6 bases and J 4 bases; bases outside gene matches: 10. Germline CDR1 LNHNV, CDR2 YYDKDF (reference sequence). The DNA of the CDR3 is TGTGCCACCAGTAATCCGGGACAGGCGTCCTATGGCTACACCTTC. Its translation: CATSNPGQASYGYTF.

The V and J genes are TRBV5-8 and TRBJ1-4; 7 nucleotides match TRBD1. This CDR3 has 15 amino acids. CDR1 is SGHTS, CDR2 YDEGEE, per germline. Germline trimming cut 6 bases from V and 6 bases from J; bases unmatched to any gene: 11. The CDR3 DNA reads TGTGCCAGCACCCGTCAACGGGACAGATATGAAAAACTGTTTTTT. It yields the protein CASTRQRDRYEKLFF.

The rearrangement joins TRBV11-2 to TRBJ2-7; D might be TRBD1 (5 bases). The CDR3 is 16 residues long. Trimming took 5 bases from V and 2 from J, leaving 19 bases between them. Germline V gene lookup returns CDR1 SGHAT and CDR2 FQNNGV. CDR3 DNA: TGTGCCAGCAGCGTCTATGTGGGGCGAGGAACCTACGAGCAGTACTTC. Its translation: CASSVYVGRGTYEQYF. Full variable domain (outside the CDR3, taken from reference TRBV11-2 and TRBJ2-7): EAGVAQSPRYKIIEKRQSVAFWCNPISGHATLYWYQQILGQGPKLLIQFQNNGVVDDSQLPKDRFSAERLKGVDSTLKIQPAKLEDSAVYLCASSVYVGRGTYEQYFGPGTRLTVT.